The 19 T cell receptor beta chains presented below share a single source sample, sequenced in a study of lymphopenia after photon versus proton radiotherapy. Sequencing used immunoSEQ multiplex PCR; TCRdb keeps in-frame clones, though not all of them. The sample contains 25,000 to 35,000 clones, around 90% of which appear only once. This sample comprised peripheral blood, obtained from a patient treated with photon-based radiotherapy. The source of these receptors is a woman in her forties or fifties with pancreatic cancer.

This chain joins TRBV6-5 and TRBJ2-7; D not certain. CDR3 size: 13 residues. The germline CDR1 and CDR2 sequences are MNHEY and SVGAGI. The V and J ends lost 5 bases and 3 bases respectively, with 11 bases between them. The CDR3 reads CASSRHQSYEQYF. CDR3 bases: TGTGCCAGCAGTCGGCACCAAAGCTACGAGCAGTACTTC.

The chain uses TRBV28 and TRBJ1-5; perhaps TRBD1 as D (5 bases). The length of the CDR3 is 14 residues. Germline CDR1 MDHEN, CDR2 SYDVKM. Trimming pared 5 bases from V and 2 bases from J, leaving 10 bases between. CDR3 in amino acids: CASSRVGGNQPQHF. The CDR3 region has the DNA TGTGCCAGCAGTCGGGTGGGGGGCAATCAGCCCCAGCATTTT.

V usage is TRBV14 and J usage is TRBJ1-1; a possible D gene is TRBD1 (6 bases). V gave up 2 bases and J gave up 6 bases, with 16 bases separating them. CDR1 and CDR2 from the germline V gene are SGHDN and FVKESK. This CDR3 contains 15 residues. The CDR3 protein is CASSQLRGGVSEAFF. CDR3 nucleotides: TGTGCCAGCAGCCAACTGAGGGGGGGAGTATCTGAAGCTTTCTTT.

In DNA form, the CDR3 reads TGTGCCAGCAGTATTACCGGGACAAAAAATGAGCAGTTCTTC. Translation gives CASSITGTKNEQFF. The V gene is TRBV7-2, the J gene TRBJ2-1; D may be TRBD1 (6 bases). The CDR3 loop spans 14 amino acids. Trimming cost V 6 bases and J 7 bases, with 16 bases left between them. The germline V gene has CDR1 SGHTA and CDR2 FQGNSA.

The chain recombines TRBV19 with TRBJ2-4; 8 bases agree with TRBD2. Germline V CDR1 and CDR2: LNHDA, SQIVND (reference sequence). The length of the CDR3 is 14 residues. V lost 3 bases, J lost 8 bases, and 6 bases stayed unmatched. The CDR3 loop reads CASSMGTREDIQYF. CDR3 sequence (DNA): TGTGCCAGTAGTATGGGGACTAGGGAAGACATTCAGTACTTC.

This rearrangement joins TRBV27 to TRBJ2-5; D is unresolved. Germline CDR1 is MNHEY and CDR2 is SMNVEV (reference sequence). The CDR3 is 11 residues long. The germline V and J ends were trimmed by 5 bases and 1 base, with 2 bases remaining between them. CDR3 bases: TGTGCCAGCAGTCCCCAAGAGACCCAGTACTTC. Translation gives CASSPQETQYF.

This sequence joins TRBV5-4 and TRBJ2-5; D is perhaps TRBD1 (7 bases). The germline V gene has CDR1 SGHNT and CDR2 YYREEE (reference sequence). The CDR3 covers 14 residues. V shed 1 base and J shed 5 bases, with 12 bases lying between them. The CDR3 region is CASSLPTGRETQYF. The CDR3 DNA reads TGTGCCAGCAGCTTGCCGACAGGGAGGGAGACCCAGTACTTC.

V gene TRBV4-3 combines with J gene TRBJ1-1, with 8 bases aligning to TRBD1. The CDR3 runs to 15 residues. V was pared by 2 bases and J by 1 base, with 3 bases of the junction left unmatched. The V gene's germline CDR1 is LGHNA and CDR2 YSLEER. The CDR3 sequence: CASSQLDRGNTEAFF. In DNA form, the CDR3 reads TGCGCCAGCAGCCAACTAGACAGGGGGAACACTGAAGCTTTCTTT.

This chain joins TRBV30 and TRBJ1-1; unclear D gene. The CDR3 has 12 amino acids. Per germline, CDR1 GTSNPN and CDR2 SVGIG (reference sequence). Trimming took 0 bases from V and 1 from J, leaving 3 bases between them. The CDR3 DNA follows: TGTGCCTGGAGTGTACGGAACACTGAAGCTTTCTTT. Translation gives CAWSVRNTEAFF.

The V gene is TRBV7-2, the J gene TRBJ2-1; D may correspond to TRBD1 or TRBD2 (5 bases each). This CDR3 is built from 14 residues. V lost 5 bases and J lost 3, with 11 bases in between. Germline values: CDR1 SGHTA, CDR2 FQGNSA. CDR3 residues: CASSHRDRYNEQFF. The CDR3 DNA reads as TGTGCCAGCAGCCACCGGGACCGCTACAATGAGCAGTTCTTC.

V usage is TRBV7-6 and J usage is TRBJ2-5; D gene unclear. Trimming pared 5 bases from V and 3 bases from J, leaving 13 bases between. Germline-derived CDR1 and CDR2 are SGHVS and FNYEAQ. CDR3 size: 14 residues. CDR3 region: CASSAYTAEETQYF. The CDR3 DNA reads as TGTGCCAGCAGCGCCTACACCGCAGAAGAGACCCAGTACTTC. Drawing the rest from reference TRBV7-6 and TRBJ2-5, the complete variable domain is GAGVSQSPRYKVTKRGQDVALRCDPISGHVSLYWYRQALGQGPEFLTYFNYEAQQDKSGLPNDRFSAERPEGSISTLTIQRTEQRDSAMYRCASSAYTAEETQYFGPGTRLLVL.

CDR3 sequence reads: CASSQDLAGMNEKLFF. CDR3 bases: TGTGCCAGCAGCCAAGATCTAGCAGGGATGAATGAAAAACTGTTTTTT. The chain joins TRBV14 to TRBJ1-4; tentative D call: TRBD1 (5 bases). Germline V gene sequence: CDR1 SGHDN, CDR2 FVKESK. Trimming cost V 0 bases and J 5 bases, with 13 bases left between them. CDR3 length: 16 residues.

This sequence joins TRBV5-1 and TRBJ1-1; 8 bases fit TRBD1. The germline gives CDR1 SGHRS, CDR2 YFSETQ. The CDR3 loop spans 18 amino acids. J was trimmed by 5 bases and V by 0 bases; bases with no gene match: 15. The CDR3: CASSLGVGAGGVGTEAFF. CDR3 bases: TGCGCCAGCAGCTTGGGGGTGGGGGCAGGGGGCGTAGGGACTGAAGCTTTCTTT.

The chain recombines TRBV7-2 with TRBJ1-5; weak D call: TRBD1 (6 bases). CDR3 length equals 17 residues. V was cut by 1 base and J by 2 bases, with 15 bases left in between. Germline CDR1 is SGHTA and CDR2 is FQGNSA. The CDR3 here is CASSLDSGVGRNQPQHF. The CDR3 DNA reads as TGTGCCAGCAGCTTAGATTCAGGGGTGGGACGCAATCAGCCCCAGCATTTT.

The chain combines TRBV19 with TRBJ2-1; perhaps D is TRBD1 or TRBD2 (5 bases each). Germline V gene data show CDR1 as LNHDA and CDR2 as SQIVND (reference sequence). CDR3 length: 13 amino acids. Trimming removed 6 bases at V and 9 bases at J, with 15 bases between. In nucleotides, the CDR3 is TGTGCCAGTAGCTCGGGACCGATGGGTGAGCAGTTCTTC. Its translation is CASSSGPMGEQFF.

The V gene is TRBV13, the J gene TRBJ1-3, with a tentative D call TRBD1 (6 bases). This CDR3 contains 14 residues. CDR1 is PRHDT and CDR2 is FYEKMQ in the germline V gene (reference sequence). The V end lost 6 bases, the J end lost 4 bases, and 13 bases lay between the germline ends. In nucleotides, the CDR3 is TGTGCCAGCAGTCAACAGGGAGAGGGAAACACCATATATTTT. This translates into CASSQQGEGNTIYF.

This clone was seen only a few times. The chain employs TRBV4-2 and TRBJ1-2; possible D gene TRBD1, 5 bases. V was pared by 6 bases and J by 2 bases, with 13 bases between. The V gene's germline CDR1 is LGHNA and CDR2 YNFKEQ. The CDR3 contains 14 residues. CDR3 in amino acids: CASRREDRNYGYTF. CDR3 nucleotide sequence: TGTGCCAGCAGGCGGGAAGACAGAAACTATGGCTACACCTTC.

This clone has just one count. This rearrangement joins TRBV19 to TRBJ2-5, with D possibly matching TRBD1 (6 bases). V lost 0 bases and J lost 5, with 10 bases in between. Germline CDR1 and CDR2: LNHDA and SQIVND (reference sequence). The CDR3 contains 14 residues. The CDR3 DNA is TGTGCCAGTAGTATAGATCACAGGGATGAGACCCAGTACTTC. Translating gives CASSIDHRDETQYF.

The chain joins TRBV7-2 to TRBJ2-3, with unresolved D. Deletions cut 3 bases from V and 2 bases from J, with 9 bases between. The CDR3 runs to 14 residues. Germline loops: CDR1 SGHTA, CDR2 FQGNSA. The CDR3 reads CASSFSHPTDTQYF. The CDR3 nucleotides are TGTGCCAGCAGCTTTTCCCACCCCACAGATACGCAGTATTTT.